Listed below are T cell receptor beta chains from one sample, sequenced in a study of identifying expanded T cells in peripheral blood. The method was immunoSEQ multiplex PCR; TCRdb's version includes in-frame clones alone and lacks a portion of them. Here the sample spans roughly 130,000 clones, 70% to 90% being singletons. What was sequenced was blood. These receptors were collected from a person between 18 and 70 years old in good health. CDR3s include the opening cysteine and the closing phenylalanine or tryptophan. The D gene is left open where the match is weak. Size is omitted from some rows. Given values are once, few, many or a class for expanded clones.

v_call	j_call	clone_size	d_call	cdr3_nt	cdr3_aa
TRBV11-2	TRBJ1-3	NA	NA	TGTGCCAGCAGCTCCCCCGGAGGGGTCGGAAACACCATATATTTT	CASSSPGGVGNTIYF
TRBV6-5	TRBJ2-2	NA	NA	TGTGCCAGCAGGCTCGCTTCCATGAACACCGGGGAGCTGTTTTTT	CASRLASMNTGELFF
TRBV6-6	TRBJ2-3	NA	NA	TGTGCCAGCAGGGACACTAGGAGAGATACGCAGTATTTT	CASRDTRRDTQYF
TRBV28	TRBJ1-4	NA	NA	TGTGCCACCAGTTACGAAAAACTGTTTTTT	CATSYEKLFF
TRBV5-1	TRBJ2-7	NA	TRBD1	TGCGCCAGCAGCTACACGACAGGGGCTAAATCCTACGAGCAGTACTTC	CASSYTTGAKSYEQYF
TRBV2	TRBJ2-3	once	NA	TGTGCCAGCAGCCTAGGGTCCTTAGGAGATACGCAGTATTTT	CASSLGSLGDTQYF
TRBV5-1	TRBJ2-3	NA	NA	TGCGCCAGCAGCATCACAGATACGCAGTATTTT	CASSITDTQYF
TRBV5-6	TRBJ2-2	NA	NA	TGTGCCAGCAGCTTGGTTCGGGTTGCCGGGGAGCTGTTTTTT	CASSLVRVAGELFF
TRBV9	TRBJ2-7	NA	TRBD2	TGTGCCAGCAGCGTAGATCCGACTAGCGCCGGCTACGAGCAGTACTTC	CASSVDPTSAGYEQYF
TRBV7-6	TRBJ1-2	NA	NA	TGTGCCAGCAGCTTAGTAATAGGTGGTGGCTACACCTTC	CASSLVIGGGYTF
TRBV28	TRBJ1-5	NA	TRBD1	TGTGCCAGCAGAAACCCCAGGGGGCGTCAGCCCCAGCATTTT	CASRNPRGRQPQHF
TRBV5-1	TRBJ1-3	NA	NA	TGCGCCAGCAGCTTGGAGGGCTCTGGAAACACCATATATTTT	CASSLEGSGNTIYF
TRBV4-1	TRBJ2-1	NA	TRBD1	TGCGCCAGCGGCCCCCGGGACAGTAATGAGCAGTTCTTC	CASGPRDSNEQFF
TRBV11-2	TRBJ2-1	NA	TRBD2	TGTGCCAGCAGCTTAGGGTTAGGTGGGGGAGGGCCTTACAATGAGCAGTTCTTC	CASSLGLGGGGPYNEQFF
TRBV5-6	TRBJ1-1	NA	NA	TGTGCCAGCAGCTTGGGGCCCCGAGGGGCTGAAGCTTTCTTT	CASSLGPRGAEAFF
TRBV2	TRBJ2-7	NA	NA	TGTGCCAGCTTCCAGGGATCCTACGAGCAGTACTTC	CASFQGSYEQYF
TRBV29-1	TRBJ2-2	NA	TRBD2	TGCAGCGTTAAAGCGGGAGTGGGTACCGGGGAGCTGTTTTTT	CSVKAGVGTGELFF
TRBV11-2	TRBJ1-4	few	TRBD1	TGTGCCAGCAGCTCAAGACAGGGGCGAAGGGCAACTAATGAAAAACTGTTTTTT	CASSSRQGRRATNEKLFF
TRBV12-5	TRBJ1-2	NA	NA	TGTGCTAGTGGTTTGGTCCCCGCGACACAGCGAGATAACTATGGCTACACCTTC	CASGLVPATQRDNYGYTF
TRBV6-5	TRBJ1-5	NA	NA	TGTGCCAGCAGTTATGTACAGGGAAATCAGCCCCAGCATTTT	CASSYVQGNQPQHF
TRBV7-2	TRBJ2-2	few	TRBD2	TGTGCCAGCAGCATCGGACTAGCGGGGAAAAGCGGGGAGCTGTTTTTT	CASSIGLAGKSGELFF
TRBV28	TRBJ1-6	NA	TRBD1	TGTGCCAGCACCGACAGGGCAGCCTCACCCCTCCACTTT	CASTDRAASPLHF
TRBV13	TRBJ2-5	NA	TRBD2	TGTGCCAGCACCCGGGCGGGAGGAGGGTCGGAGACCCAGTACTTC	CASTRAGGGSETQYF
TRBV18	TRBJ2-3	NA	NA	TGTGCCAGCTCACCCCCCAACACAGATACGCAGTATTTT	CASSPPNTDTQYF
TRBV6-5	TRBJ2-7	NA	NA	TGTGCCAGCAGATCACCGGGACTTGCCTCCTACGAGCAGTACTTC	CASRSPGLASYEQYF